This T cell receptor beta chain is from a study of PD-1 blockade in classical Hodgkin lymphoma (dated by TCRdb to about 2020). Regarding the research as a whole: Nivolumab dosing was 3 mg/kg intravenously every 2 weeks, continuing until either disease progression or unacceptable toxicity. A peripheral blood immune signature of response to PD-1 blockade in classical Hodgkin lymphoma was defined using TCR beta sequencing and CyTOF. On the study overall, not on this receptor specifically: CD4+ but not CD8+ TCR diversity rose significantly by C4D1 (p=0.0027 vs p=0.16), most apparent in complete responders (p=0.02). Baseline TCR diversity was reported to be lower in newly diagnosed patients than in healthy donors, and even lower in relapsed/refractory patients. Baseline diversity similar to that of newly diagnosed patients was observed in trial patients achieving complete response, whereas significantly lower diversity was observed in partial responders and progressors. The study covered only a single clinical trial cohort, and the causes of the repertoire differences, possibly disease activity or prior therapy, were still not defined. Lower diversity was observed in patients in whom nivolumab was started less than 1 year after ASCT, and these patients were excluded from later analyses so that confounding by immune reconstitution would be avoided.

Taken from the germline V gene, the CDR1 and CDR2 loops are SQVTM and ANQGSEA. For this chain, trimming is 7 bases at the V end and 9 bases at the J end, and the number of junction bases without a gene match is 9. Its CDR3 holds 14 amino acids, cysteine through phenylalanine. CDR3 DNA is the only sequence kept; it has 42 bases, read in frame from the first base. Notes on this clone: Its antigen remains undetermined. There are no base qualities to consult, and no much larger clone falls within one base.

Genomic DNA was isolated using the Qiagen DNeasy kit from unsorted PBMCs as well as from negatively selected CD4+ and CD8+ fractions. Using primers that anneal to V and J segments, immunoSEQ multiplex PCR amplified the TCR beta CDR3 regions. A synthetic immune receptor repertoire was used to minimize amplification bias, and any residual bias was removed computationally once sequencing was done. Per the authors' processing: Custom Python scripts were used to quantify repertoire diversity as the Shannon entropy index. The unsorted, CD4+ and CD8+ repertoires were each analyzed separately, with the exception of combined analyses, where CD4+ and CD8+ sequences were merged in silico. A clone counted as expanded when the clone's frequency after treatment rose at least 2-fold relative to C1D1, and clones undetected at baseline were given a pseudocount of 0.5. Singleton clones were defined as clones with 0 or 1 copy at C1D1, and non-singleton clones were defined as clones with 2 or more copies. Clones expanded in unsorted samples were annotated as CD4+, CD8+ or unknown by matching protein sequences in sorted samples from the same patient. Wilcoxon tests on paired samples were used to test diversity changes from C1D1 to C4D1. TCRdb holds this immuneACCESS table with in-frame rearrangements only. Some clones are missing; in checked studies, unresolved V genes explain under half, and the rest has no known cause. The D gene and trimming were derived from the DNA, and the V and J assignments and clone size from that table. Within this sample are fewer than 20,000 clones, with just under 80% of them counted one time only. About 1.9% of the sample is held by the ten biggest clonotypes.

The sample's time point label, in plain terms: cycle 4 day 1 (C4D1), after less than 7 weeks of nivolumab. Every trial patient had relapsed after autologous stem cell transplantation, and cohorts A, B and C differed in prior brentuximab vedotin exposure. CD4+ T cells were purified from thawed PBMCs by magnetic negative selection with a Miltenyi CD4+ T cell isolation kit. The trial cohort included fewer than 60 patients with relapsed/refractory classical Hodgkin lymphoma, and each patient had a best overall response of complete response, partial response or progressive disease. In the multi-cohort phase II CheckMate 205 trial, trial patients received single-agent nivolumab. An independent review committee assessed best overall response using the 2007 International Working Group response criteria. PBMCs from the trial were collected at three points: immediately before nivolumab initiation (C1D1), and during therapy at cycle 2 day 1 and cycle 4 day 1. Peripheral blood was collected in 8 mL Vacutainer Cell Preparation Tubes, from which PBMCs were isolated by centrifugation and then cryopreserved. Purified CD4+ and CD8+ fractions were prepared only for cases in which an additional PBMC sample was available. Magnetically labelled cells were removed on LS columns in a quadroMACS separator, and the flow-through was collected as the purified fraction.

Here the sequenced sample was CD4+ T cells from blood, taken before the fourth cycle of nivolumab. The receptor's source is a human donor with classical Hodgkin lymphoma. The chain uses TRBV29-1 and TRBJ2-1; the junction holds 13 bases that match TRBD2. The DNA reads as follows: TGCAGCGCACGGACTAGCGGGAGTAGAGGTGAGCAGTTCTTC. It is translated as CSARTSGSRGEQFF.